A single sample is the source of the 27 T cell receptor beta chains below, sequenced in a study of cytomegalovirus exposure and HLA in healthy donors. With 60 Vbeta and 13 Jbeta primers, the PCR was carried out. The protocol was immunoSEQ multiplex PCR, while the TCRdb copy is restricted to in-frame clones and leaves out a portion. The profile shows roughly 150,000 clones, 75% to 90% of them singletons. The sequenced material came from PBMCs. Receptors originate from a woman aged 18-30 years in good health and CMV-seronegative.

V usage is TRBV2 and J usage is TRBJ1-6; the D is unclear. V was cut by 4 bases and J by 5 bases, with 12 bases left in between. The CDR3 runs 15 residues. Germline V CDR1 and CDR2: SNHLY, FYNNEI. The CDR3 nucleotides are TGTGCCAGCAGTGTCGCGGGCCGCAATAATTCACCCCTCCACTTT. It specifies CASSVAGRNNSPLHF.

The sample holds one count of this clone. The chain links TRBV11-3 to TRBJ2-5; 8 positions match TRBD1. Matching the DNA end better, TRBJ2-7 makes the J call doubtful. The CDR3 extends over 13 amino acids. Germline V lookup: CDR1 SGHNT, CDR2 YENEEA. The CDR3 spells CASSWTGPGEQYF. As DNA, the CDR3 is TGTGCCAGCAGCTGGACAGGGCCGGGCGAGCAGTACTTC.

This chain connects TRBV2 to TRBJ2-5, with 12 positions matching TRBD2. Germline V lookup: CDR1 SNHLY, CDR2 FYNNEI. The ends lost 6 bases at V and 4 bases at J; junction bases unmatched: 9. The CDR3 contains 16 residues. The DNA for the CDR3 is TGTGCCAGCAGACACGAGGGACTAGCGGGTCTAGAGACCCAGTACTTC. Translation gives CASRHEGLAGLETQYF.

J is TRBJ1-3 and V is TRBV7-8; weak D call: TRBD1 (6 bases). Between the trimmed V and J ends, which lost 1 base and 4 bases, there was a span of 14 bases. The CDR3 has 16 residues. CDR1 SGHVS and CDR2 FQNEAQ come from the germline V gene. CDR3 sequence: CASSLGLGGGGNTIYF. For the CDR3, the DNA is TGTGCCAGCAGCTTAGGTTTGGGAGGGGGAGGAAACACCATATATTTT.

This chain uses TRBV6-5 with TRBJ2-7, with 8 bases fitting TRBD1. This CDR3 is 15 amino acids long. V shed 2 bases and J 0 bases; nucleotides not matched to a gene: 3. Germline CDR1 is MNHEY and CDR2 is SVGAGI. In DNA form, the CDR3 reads TGTGCCAGCAGTTACAAGGGACAGGCCTCCTACGAGCAGTACTTC. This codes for CASSYKGQASYEQYF.

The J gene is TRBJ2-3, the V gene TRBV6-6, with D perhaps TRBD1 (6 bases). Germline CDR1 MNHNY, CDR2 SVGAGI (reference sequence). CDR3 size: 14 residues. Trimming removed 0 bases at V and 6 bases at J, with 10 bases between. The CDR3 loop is CASSYSGAPDTQYF. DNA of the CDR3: TGTGCCAGCAGTTACTCGGGGGCTCCGGATACGCAGTATTTT.

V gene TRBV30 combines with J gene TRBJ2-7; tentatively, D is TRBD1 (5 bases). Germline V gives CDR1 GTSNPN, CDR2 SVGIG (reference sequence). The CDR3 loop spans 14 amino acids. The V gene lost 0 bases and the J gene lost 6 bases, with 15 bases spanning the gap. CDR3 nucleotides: TGTGCCTGGAGTGTATTTTTAGGGCAGGGCGAGCAGTACTTC. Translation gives CAWSVFLGQGEQYF.

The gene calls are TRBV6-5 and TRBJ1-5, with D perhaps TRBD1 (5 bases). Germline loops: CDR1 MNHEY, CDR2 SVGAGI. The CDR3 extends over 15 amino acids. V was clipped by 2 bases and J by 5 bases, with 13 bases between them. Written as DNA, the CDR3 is TGTGCCAGCAGTTACAGCTCGGGGGGACATCAGCCCCAGCATTTT. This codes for CASSYSSGGHQPQHF.

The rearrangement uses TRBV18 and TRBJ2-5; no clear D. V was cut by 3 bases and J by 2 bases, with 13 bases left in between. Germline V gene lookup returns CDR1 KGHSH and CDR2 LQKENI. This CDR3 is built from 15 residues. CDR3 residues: CASSPTISEQETQYF. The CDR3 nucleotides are TGTGCCAGCTCACCTACGATTAGTGAACAAGAGACCCAGTACTTC.

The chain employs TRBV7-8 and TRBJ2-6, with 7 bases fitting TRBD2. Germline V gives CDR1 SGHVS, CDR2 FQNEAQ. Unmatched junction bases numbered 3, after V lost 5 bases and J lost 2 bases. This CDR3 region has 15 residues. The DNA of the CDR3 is TGTGCCAGCAGCCGGGGAGGGGCTGGGGCCAACGTCCTGACTTTC. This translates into CASSRGGAGANVLTF.

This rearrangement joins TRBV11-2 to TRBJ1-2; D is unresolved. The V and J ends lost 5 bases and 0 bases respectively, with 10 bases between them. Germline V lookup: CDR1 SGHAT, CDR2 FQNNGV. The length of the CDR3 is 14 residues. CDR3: CASSPYETNYGYTF. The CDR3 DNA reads TGTGCCAGCAGCCCGTACGAGACTAACTATGGCTACACCTTC.

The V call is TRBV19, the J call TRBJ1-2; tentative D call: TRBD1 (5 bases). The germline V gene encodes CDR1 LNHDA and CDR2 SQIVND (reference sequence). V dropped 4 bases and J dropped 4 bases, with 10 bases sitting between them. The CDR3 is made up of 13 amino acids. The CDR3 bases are TGTGCCAGTAGTAGGTCCAGGGTCTATGGCTACACCTTC. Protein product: CASSRSRVYGYTF. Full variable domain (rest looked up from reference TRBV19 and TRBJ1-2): DGGITQSPKYLFRKEGQNVTLSCEQNLNHDAMYWYRQDPGQGLRLIYYSQIVNDFQKGDIAEGYSVSREKKESFPLTVTSAQKNPTAFYLCASSRSRVYGYTFGSGTRLTVV.

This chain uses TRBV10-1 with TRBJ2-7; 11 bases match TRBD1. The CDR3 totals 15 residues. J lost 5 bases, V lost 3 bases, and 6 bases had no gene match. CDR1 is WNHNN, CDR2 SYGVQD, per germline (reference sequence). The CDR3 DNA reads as TGCGCCAGCAGTGATCGGACAGGGGGCCGCCACGAGCAGTACTTC. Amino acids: CASSDRTGGRHEQYF.

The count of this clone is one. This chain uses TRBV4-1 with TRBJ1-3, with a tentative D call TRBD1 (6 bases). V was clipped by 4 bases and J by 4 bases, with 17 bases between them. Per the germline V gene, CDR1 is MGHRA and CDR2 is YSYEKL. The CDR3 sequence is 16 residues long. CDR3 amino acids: CASSRPKTGIGNTIYF. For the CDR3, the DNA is TGCGCCAGCAGCCGACCTAAAACAGGGATCGGAAACACCATATATTTT.

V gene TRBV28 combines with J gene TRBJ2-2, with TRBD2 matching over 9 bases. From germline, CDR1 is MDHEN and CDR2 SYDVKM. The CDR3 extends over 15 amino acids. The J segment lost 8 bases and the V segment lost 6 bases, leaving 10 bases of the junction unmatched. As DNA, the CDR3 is TGTGCCAGCAGCGAGTATAGCGGGGGAGTGGGGGAGCTGTTTTTT. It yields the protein CASSEYSGGVGELFF.

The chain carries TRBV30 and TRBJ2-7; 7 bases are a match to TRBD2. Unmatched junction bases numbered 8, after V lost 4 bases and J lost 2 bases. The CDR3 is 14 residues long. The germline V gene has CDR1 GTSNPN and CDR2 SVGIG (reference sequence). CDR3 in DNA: TGTGCCTGGACCCGAGCGGGGAACCCCTACGAGCAGTACTTC. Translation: CAWTRAGNPYEQYF.

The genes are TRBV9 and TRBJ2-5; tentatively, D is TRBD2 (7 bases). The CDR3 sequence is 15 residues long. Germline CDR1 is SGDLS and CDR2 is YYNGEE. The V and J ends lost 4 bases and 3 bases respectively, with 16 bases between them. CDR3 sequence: CASSPYGGGEETQYF. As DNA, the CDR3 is TGTGCCAGCAGCCCTTATGGGGGGGGCGAAGAGACCCAGTACTTC.

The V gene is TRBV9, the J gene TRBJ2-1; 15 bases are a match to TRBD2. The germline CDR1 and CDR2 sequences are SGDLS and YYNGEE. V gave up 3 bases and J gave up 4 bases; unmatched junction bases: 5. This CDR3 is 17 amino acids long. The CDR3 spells CASSARTSGGVYNEQFF. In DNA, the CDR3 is TGTGCCAGCAGCGCTCGGACTAGCGGGGGGGTATACAATGAGCAGTTCTTC.

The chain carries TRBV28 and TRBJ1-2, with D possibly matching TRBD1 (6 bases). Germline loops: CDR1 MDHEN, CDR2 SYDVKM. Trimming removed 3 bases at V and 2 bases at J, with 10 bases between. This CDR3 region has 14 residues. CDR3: CASSLGALNYGYTF. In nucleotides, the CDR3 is TGTGCCAGCAGTTTGGGGGCGTTGAACTATGGCTACACCTTC.

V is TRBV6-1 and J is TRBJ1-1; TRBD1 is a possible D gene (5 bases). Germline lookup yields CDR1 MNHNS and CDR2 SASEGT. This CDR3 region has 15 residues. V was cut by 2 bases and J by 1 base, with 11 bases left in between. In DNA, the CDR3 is TGTGCCAGCAGTGAAACGACAGCCCGGAACACTGAAGCTTTCTTT. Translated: CASSETTARNTEAFF.

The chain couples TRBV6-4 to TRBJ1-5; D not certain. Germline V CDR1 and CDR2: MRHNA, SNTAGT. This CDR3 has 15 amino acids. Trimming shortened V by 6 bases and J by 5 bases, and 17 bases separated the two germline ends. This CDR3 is CASSRGNLTHQPQHF. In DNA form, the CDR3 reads TGTGCCAGCAGCAGAGGGAATCTCACCCATCAGCCCCAGCATTTT.

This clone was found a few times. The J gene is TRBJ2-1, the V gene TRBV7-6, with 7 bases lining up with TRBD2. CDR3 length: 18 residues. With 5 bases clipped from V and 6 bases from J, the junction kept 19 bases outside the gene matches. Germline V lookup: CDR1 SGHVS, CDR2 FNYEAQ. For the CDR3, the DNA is TGTGCCAGCAGCGAACGGGTCGGAGTGAGGGGCGGGGGCAATGAGCAGTTCTTC. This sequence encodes CASSERVGVRGGGNEQFF.

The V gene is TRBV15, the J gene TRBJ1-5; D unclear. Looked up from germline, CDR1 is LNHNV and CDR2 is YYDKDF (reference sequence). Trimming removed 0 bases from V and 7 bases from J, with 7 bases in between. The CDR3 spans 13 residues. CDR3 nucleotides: TGTGCCACCAGCAGAGATTACGGGCAGCCCCAGCATTTT. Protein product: CATSRDYGQPQHF.

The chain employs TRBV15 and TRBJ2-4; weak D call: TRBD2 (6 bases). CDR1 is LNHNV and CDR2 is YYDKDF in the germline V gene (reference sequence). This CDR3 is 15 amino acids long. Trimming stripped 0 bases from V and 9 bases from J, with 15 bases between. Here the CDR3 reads CATSRDSGERGIQYF. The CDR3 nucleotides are TGTGCCACCAGCAGAGATTCGGGGGAGAGGGGCATTCAGTACTTC. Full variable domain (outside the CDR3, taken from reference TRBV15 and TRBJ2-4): DAMVIQNPRYQVTQFGKPVTLSCSQTLNHNVMYWYQQKSSQAPKLLFHYYDKDFNNEADTPDNFQSRRPNTSFCFLDIRSPGLGDTAMYLCATSRDSGERGIQYFGAGTRLSVL.

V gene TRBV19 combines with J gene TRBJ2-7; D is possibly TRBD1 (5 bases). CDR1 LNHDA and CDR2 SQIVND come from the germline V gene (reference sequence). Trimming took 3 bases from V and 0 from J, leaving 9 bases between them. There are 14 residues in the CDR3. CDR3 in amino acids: CASSIRGSSYEQYF. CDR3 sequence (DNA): TGTGCCAGTAGTATTAGGGGCTCCTCCTACGAGCAGTACTTC.

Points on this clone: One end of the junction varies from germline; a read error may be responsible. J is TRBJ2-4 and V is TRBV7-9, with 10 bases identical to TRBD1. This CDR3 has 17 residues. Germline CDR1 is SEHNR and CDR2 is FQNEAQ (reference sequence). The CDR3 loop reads CSSSPDVWTGGKNIQYF. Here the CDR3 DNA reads TGTTCCAGCAGCCCGGACGTTTGGACAGGGGGCAAAAACATTCAGTACTTC.

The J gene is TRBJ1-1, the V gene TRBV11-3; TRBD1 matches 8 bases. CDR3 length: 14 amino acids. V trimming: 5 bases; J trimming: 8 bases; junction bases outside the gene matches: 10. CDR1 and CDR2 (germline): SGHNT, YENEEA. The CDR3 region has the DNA TGTGCCAGCAGCCCCCGGACAGGGCAGCGCGAAGCTTTCTTT. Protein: CASSPRTGQREAFF.